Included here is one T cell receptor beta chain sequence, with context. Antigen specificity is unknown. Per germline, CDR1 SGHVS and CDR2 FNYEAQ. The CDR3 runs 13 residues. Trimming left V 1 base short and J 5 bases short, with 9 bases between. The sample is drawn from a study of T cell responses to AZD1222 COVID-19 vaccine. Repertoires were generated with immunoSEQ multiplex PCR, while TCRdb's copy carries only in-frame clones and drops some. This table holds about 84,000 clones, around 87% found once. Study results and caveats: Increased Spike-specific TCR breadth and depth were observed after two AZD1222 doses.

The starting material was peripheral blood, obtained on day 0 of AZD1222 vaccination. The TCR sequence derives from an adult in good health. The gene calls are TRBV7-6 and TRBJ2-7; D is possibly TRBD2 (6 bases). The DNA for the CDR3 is TGTGCCAGCAGCTTAGGCGGGAAGGACGAGCAGTACTTC. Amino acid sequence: CASSLGGKDEQYF.